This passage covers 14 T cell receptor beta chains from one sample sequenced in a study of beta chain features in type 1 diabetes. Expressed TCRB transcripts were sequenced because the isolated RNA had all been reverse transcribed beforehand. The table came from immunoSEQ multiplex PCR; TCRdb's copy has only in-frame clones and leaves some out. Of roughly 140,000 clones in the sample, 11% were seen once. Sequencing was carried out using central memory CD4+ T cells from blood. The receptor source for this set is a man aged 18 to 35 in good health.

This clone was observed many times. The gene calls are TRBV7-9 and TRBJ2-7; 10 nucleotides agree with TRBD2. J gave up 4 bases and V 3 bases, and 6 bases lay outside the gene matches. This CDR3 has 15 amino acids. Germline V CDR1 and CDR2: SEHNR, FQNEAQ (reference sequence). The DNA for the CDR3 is TGTGCCAGCAGCTTGGTGGCTAGCGGGAGTTACGAGCAGTACTTC. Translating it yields CASSLVASGSYEQYF.

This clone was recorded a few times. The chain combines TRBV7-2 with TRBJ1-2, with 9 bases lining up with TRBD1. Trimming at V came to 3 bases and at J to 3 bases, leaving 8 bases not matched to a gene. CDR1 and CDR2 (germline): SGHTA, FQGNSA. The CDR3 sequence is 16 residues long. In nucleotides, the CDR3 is TGTGCCAGCAGCTTGGCTGGGACAGGGAAGGACTATGGCTACACCTTC. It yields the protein CASSLAGTGKDYGYTF.

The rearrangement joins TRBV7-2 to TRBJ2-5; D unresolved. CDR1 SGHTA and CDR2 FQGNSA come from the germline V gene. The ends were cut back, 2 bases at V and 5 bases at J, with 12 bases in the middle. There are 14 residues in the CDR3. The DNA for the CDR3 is TGTGCCAGCAGCTTACTGGGGATGAGGGAGACCCAGTACTTC. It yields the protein CASSLLGMRETQYF.

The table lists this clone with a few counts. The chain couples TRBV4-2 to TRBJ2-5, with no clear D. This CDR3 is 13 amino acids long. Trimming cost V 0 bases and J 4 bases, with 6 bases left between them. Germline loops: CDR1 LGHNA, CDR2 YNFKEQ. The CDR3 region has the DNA TGTGCCAGCAGCCAAGACAGGCGAGAGACCCAGTACTTC. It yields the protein CASSQDRRETQYF.

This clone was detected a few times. Written as DNA, the CDR3 is TGCGCCAGCAGCCAGGACACCTATGGCTACACCTTC. This codes for CASSQDTYGYTF. The chain joins TRBV5-1 to TRBJ1-2; weak D call: TRBD1 (5 bases). The CDR3 is 12 amino acids. The V end lost 4 bases, the J end lost 4 bases, and 8 bases lay between the germline ends. The germline gives CDR1 SGHRS, CDR2 YFSETQ. The full variable domain, completed using reference TRBV5-1 and TRBJ1-2, is KAGVTQTPRYLIKTRGQQVTLSCSPISGHRSVSWYQQTPGQGLQFLFEYFSETQRNKGNFPGRFSGRQFSNSRSEMNVSTLELGDSALYLCASSQDTYGYTFGSGTRLTVV.

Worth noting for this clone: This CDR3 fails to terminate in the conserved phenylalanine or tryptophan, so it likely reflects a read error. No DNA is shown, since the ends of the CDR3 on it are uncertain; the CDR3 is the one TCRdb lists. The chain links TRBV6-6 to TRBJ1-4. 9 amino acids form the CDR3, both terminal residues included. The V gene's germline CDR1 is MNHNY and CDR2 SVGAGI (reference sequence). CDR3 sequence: CASSYSSGL.

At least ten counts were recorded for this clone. DNA for the CDR3: TGTGCCAGCAGCTTAGCGATGGGGACTAGCGGCCGTGGAGAGACCCAGTACTTC. Residues: CASSLAMGTSGRGETQYF. V gene TRBV7-2 combines with J gene TRBJ2-5; 11 positions agree with TRBD2. Germline-derived CDR1 and CDR2 are SGHTA and FQGNSA. CDR3 length: 18 amino acids. Trimming at V came to 0 bases and at J to 4 bases, leaving 10 bases not matched to a gene.

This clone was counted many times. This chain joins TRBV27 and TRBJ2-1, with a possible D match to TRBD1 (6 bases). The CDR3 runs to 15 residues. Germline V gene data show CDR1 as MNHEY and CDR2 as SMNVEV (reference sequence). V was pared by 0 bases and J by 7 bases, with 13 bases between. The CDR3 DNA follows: TGTGCCAGCAGTTTATCGGCAGGGGCCTGGAATGAGCAGTTCTTC. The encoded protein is CASSLSAGAWNEQFF.

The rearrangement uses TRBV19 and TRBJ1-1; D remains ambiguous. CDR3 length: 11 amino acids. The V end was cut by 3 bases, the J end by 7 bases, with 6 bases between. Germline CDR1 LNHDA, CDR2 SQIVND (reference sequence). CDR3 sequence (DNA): TGTGCCAGTAGTATGCGGCGTGAAGCTTTCTTT. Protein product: CASSMRREAFF.

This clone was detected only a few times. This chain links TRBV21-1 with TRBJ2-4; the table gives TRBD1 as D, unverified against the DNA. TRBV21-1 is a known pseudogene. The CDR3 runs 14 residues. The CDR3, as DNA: TGTGCCAGCAGCAAAGCCAGTCAGGGGAACATTCAGTACTTC. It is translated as CASSKASQGNIQYF.

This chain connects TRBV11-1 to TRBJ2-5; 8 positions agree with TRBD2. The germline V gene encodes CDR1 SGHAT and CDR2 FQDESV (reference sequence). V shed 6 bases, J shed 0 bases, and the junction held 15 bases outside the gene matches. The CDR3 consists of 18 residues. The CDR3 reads CASSRGLGRRQYQETQYF. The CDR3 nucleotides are TGTGCCAGCAGTCGGGGACTAGGACGAAGGCAATACCAAGAGACCCAGTACTTC.

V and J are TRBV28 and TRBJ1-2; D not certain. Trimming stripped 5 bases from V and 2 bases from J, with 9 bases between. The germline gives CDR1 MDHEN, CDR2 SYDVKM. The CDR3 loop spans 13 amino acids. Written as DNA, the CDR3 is TGTGCCAGCAGTCCCGGACGGAACTATGGCTACACCTTC. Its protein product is CASSPGRNYGYTF.

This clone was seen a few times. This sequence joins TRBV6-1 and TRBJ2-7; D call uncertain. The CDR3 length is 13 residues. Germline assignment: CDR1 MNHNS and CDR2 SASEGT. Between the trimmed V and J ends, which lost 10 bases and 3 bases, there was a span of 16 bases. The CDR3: CATPFRAGYEQYF. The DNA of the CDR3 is TGTGCCACCCCCTTCCGGGCAGGCTACGAGCAGTACTTC.

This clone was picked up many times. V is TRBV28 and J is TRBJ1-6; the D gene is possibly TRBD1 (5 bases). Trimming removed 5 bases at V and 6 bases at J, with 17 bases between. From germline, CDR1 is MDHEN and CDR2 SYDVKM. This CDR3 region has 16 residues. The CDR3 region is CASSLTTARGNSPLHF. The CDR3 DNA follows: TGTGCCAGCAGTCTAACGACGGCGAGGGGTAATTCACCCCTCCACTTT.